The next 4 T cell receptor beta chains were all read from a single sample in a study of tissue T cells after allogeneic stem cell transplantation. The protocol was immunoSEQ multiplex PCR, while the TCRdb copy is restricted to in-frame clones and leaves out a portion. This sample has about 22,000 clones, with just under 75% found just once. Sample: spleen. These receptors all stem from a female BALB/c mouse in good health. This line is of MHC haplotype H2-d.

On this clone itself: Mouse germline and gene names are used. The read gets to within 1 residue of the CDR3 end, and the germline J gene fills in the rest. The same CDR3 also results from other DNA sequences found in this sample. V usage is TRBV1 and J usage is TRBJ1-1, with unresolved D. Germline CDR1 NSQYPW, CDR2 LRSPGD (reference sequence). Deletions cut 0 bases from V and 4 bases from J, with 9 bases between. The CDR3 is 14 residues long. The CDR3 sequence: CTCSADRGGTEVFF. The CDR3 bases that were read are TGCACCTGCAGTGCAGATCGGGGTGGCACAGAAGTCTTC.

About this clone itself: Gene names are mouse gene names. The CDR3 is CAWSGTGGAQNTLYF. The CDR3 bases that were read are TGTGCCTGGAGTGGGACTGGGGGGGCTCAAAACACCTTGTAC. The chain links TRBV31 to TRBJ2-4, with 14 bases that match TRBD2. The read falls 1 residue short of the CDR3 end, and the missing part is taken from the germline J gene. The CDR3 spans 15 residues. Germline CDR1 is GKSSPN and CDR2 is SITVG. The V segment lost 2 bases and the J segment 2 bases; nucleotides outside the gene matches: 0. Based on the CDR3 plus reference TRBV31 and TRBJ2-4, the full variable domain is AQTIHQWPVAEIKAVGSPLSLGCTIKGKSSPNLYWYWQATGGTLQQLFYSITVGQVESVVQLNLSASRPKDDQFILSTEKLLLSHSGFYLCAWSGTGGAQNTLYFGAGTRLSVL.

This clone was seen a handful of times. Mouse gene names apply. Read sequence stops 1 residue before the CDR3 end, and the germline J gene provides the missing end. The chain recombines TRBV1 with TRBJ1-4; D not resolved. Germline V lookup: CDR1 NSQYPW, CDR2 LRSPGD (reference sequence). CDR3 length equals 11 residues. V was cut by 3 bases and J by 4 bases, with 0 bases left in between. The CDR3 spells CTCSANERLFF. The DNA read from the CDR3 is TGCACCTGCAGTGCCAACGAAAGATTATTT.

In regard to this clone: Mouse gene names apply. The CDR3 goes on 1 residue after the read ends, and that part is filled in from the germline J gene. V gene TRBV31 combines with J gene TRBJ2-4; 8 bases fit TRBD1. The CDR3 consists of 14 residues. Germline trimming cut 1 base from V and 3 bases from J; bases unmatched to any gene: 3. Germline V gene lookup returns CDR1 GKSSPN and CDR2 SITVG. The CDR3 bases that were read are TGTGCCTGGAGTCGAGGACAGGGCCAAAACACCTTGTAC. Translated: CAWSRGQGQNTLY. The entire CDR3 is CAWSRGQGQNTLYF. The full variable domain, in which reference TRBV31 and TRBJ2-4 provide the parts outside the CDR3, is AQTIHQWPVAEIKAVGSPLSLGCTIKGKSSPNLYWYWQATGGTLQQLFYSITVGQVESVVQLNLSASRPKDDQFILSTEKLLLSHSGFYLCAWSRGQGQNTLYFGAGTRLSVL.